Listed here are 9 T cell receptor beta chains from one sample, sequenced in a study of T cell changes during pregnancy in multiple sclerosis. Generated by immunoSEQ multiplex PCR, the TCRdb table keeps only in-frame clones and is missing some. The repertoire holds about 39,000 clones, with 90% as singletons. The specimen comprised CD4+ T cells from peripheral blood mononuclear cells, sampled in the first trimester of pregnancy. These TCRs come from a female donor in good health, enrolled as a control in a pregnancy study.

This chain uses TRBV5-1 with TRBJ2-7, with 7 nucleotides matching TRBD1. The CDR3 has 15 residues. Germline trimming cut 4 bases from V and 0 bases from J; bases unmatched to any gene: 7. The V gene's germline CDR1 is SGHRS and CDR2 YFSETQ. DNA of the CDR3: TGCGCCAGCAGCCCCAGACAGGGTGACTCCTACGAGCAGTACTTC. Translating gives CASSPRQGDSYEQYF.

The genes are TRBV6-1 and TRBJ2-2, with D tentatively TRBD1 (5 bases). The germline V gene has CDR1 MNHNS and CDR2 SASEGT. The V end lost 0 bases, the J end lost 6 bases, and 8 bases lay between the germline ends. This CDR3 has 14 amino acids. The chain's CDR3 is CASSEAQGSGELFF. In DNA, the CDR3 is TGTGCCAGCAGTGAAGCGCAGGGATCCGGGGAGCTGTTTTTT.

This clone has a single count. The CDR3 sequence is CAWSGTGEAFF. CDR3 DNA sequence: TGTGCCTGGAGTGGGACAGGGGAAGCTTTCTTT. This chain links TRBV30 with TRBJ1-1; 8 bases match TRBD1. The CDR3 extends over 11 amino acids. Trimming cost V 1 base and J 8 bases; bases outside gene matches: 0. Germline-derived CDR1 and CDR2 are GTSNPN and SVGIG (reference sequence).

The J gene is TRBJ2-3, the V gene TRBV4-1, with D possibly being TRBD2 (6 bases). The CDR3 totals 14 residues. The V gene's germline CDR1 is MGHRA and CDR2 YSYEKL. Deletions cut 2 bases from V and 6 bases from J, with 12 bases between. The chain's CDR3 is CASSQQRLVDTQYF. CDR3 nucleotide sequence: TGCGCCAGCAGCCAACAACGACTAGTCGATACGCAGTATTTT.

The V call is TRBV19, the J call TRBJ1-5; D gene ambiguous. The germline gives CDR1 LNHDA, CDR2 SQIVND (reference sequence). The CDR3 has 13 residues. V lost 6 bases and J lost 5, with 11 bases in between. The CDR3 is CASRRDRDQPQHF. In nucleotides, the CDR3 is TGTGCCAGTAGAAGAGACCGGGATCAGCCCCAGCATTTT. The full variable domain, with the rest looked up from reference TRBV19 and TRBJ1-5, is DGGITQSPKYLFRKEGQNVTLSCEQNLNHDAMYWYRQDPGQGLRLIYYSQIVNDFQKGDIAEGYSVSREKKESFPLTVTSAQKNPTAFYLCASRRDRDQPQHFGDGTRLSIL.

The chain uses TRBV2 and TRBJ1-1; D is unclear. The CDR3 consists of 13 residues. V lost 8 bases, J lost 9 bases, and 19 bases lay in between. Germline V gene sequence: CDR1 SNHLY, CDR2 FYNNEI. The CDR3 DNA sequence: TGTGCCAGCTCCTTGGCCCGGGGTACTCAAGCTTTCTTT. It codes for CASSLARGTQAFF.

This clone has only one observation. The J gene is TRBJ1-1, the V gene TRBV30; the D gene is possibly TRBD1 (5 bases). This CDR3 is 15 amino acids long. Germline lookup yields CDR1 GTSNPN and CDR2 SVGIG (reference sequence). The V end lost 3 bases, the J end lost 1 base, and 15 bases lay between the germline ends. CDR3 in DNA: TGTGCCTGGAGCGAAAGTTGGGGGGGGAACACTGAAGCTTTCTTT. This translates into CAWSESWGGNTEAFF.

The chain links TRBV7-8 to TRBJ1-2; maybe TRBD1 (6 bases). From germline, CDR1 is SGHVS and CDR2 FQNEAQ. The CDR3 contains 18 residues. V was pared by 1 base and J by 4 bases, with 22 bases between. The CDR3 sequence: CASSLGPGVGGTRYGYTF. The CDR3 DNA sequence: TGTGCCAGCAGCTTAGGTCCCGGGGTTGGGGGCACACGCTATGGCTACACCTTC.

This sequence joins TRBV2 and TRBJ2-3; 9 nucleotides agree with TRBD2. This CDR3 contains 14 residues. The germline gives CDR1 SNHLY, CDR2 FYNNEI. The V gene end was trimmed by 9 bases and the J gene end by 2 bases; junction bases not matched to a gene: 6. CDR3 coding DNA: TGTGCCAGGGCCCTAGCGGGGACCACAGATACGCAGTATTTT. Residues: CARALAGTTDTQYF. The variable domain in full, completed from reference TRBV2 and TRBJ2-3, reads EPEVTQTPSHQVTQMGQEVILRCVPISNHLYFYWYRQILGQKVEFLVSFYNNEISEKSEIFDDQFSVERPDGSNFTLKIRSTKLEDSAMYFCARALAGTTDTQYFGPGTRLTVL.